Presented here are 3 T cell receptor beta chains from one specimen sequenced in a study of cytomegalovirus exposure and HLA in healthy donors. Measured with immunoSEQ multiplex PCR; TCRdb has only the in-frame clones, and not every one. The sample consists of 150,000 to 200,000 clones, 85% to 90% of them appearing once. Sequencing used PBMCs. The source of these receptors is a man aged 18 to 30 in good health and CMV-seronegative.

This chain links TRBV7-8 with TRBJ1-3; the match to TRBD1 covers 11 bases. Germline CDR1 and CDR2: SGHVS and FQNEAQ. The trim removed 5 bases at V and 4 bases at J, leaving 4 bases unmatched. The CDR3 has 15 residues. The CDR3 sequence: CASSPGQGEGNTIYF. For the CDR3, the DNA is TGTGCCAGCAGCCCGGGACAGGGGGAAGGAAACACCATATATTTT.

This sequence joins TRBV13 and TRBJ1-5; D call uncertain. Germline V gene lookup returns CDR1 PRHDT and CDR2 FYEKMQ (reference sequence). The CDR3 loop spans 15 amino acids. V was shortened by 0 bases and J by 3 bases, with 9 bases between the two germline ends. CDR3 region: CASSLGRAPNQPQHF. Written as DNA, the CDR3 is TGTGCCAGCAGCTTAGGGCGGGCCCCCAATCAGCCCCAGCATTTT.

The V gene is TRBV6-1, the J gene TRBJ2-7, with 8 bases identical to TRBD1. Trimming cost V 7 bases and J 0 bases; bases outside gene matches: 8. Germline assignment: CDR1 MNHNS and CDR2 SASEGT. The CDR3 extends over 15 amino acids. CDR3 nucleotides: TGTGCCAGCATACCTGGGACAGGTTACTCCTACGAGCAGTACGTC. It encodes CASIPGTGYSYEQYV.